This TCR beta chain emerged from a study of tumor-infiltrating lymphocytes in oesophageal squamous cell carcinoma (dated by TCRdb to about 2016). The library relied on PCR. Instrument on record: Illumina HiSeq 2000. The raw public reads went through TCRdb reprocessing: fastp at Q25, MiXCR clone calling, in-frame beta chains kept. Here each entry gathers all rows of one CDR3 protein and keeps the most common genes and DNA. Present in this sample are fewer than 4,500 distinct CDR3 sequences, 11% to 15% of which were seen just once. 15% to 20% of the sample is taken by the ten largest. Measured from the cysteine to the phenylalanine, the CDR3 is 15 residues long. Only the CDR3 portion is preserved as DNA: 45 bases, with reading frame beginning at the first base. Via the germline V gene, CDR1 is MNHEY and CDR2 SVGEGT. V and J are truncated by 0 bases and 6 bases respectively, leaving an intervening sequence of 12 bases.

This clonotype was seen ten or more times. What antigen it recognizes has not been identified. It has no much larger one-base neighbor in the sample; base qualities were not kept. The sequenced sample was esophageal tumor tissue. This sequence originates from a male donor with esophageal squamous cell carcinoma. The sequence is built from TRBV6-2 or TRBV6-3 and TRBJ1-5; matching of 6 bases hints at TRBD1 as the D gene. The CDR3 here reads CASSYSSRGIQPQHF. The DNA is TGTGCCAGCAGTTACTCAAGCAGGGGAATTCAGCCCCAGCATTTT.